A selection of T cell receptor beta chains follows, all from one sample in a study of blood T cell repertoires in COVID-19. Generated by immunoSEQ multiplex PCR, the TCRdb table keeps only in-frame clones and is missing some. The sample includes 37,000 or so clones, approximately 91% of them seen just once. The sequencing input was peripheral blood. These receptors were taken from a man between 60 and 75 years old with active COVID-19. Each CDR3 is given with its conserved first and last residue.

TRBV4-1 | CASSRLRGDWETQYF
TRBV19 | CASSITSGTAYGYTF
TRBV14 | CASSRTSGEETQYF
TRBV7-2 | CACSAKGISETQYF
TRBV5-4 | CASSPTGPGANVLTF
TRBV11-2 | CASSLAGGTGELFF
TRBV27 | CASRGLAGHEQYF
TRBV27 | CASSLLGGYSYEQYF
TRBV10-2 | CASSDGTGAGNTIYF
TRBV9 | CASSESSYNEQFF
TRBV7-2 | CASSLGGAGYEQYF
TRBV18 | CASRGQVNTEAFF
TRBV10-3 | CAISLRDAGGNEQFF
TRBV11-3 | CASSLVGTSTGELFF
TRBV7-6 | CASSPKIGWWGLATTGELFF
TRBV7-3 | CASSSFPGGREQYF
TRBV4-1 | CASSQDRSDQETQYF
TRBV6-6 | CASSYAGVAYEQYF
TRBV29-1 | CSVDRTGRMNTEAFF
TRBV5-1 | CASSPMSGNYGYTF
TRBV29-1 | CSVFLAQFNEKLFF
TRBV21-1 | CASSTNDRGAVLSTDTQYF
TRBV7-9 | CASSLSGDSFEKLFF
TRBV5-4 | CASSLGLAGFSETQYF
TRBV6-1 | CASSASGEAISGNTIYF
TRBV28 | CASGQGATYEQYF
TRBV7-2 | CASSPGQYTDTQYF
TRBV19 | CASRGQLVANEKLFF
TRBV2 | CASSGNRDDTQYF
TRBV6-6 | CASTVQGKGGNTIYF
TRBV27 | CASSFGSPTDTQYF
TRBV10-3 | CAIAPGTGVTEAFF
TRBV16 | CASSQSGTGVHSPLHF
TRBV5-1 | CASSFGGVTSGAYEQYF
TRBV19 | CASRSGTGIWPQHF
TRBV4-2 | CASSQELGRINQPQHF
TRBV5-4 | CASSLGSGTAEAFF
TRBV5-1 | CASSLGGYSNQPQHF
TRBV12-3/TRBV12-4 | CASSLGAGVEQFF
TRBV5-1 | CASSLSSGSNIQYF
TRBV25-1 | CASSDGGVVHGYTF
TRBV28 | CASTPSGVNYGYTF
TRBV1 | CTSSQDRSGTGIEQYF
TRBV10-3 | CATGTEPTDTQYF
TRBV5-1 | CASSLVTGGYTDTQYF
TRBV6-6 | CASSYSGISYNSPLHF
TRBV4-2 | CASSQADGQGNYEQYF
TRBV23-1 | CASGPGNEKLFF
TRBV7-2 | CASSLATQGAGSYGYTF
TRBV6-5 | CASSFLAGVDNEQFF
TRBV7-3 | CASSLNAGGSYNEQFF
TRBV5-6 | CASSPPGQGGNEQFF
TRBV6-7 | CASSRHSSGKYNEQFF